This T cell receptor (beta chain) was sequenced during a study of T cell changes during pregnancy in multiple sclerosis. V trimming: 6 bases; J trimming: 8 bases; junction bases outside the gene matches: 9. Germline CDR1 ENHRY, CDR2 SYGVKD. This CDR3 has 16 amino acids. Assay used: immunoSEQ multiplex PCR; TCRdb lists only in-frame clones, some missing. Of over 55,000 clones in the sample, 85% to 90% are singletons; the top ten hold more than 9%. The TCR comes from a female donor in good health, enrolled as a control in a pregnancy study. This sample comprised peripheral blood, obtained after pregnancy. The gene calls are TRBV10-3 and TRBJ2-1; TRBD2 matches at 14 bases. The DNA of the CDR3 is TGTGCCATCAGGACGACTAGCGGGAGGGCTATGGATGAGCAGTTCTTC. It encodes CAIRTTSGRAMDEQFF.